The rows below give T cell receptor beta chains drawn from one sample of a study of neurological immune-mediated disorders. TCRdb re-called the 5' RACE reads with MiXCR, one entry per CDR3 protein. The table records around 29,000 distinct CDR3 sequences, roughly 12% of them present only once. The sequencing sample was made of PBMCs. The receptors shown here come from a woman aged 55-69 years in good health. Each CDR3 is given with its conserved first and last residue. D genes are given only for firm matches. Size is omitted from some rows. Given values are once, few, many or a class for expanded clones.

>TRBV7-2|many|-|TRBJ1-3
TGTGCCAGCATCCCTTCCCAGGGAGCGCCTGGAAACACCATATATTTT
CASIPSQGAPGNTIYF
>TRBV5-1|many|TRBD1|TRBJ2-1
TGCGCCAGCAGCTTGGAAGGGCAGGGGGCAGTGAATGAGCAGTTCTTC
CASSLEGQGAVNEQFF
>TRBV7-6|few|TRBD1|TRBJ2-2
TGTGCCAGCAGCCCACTGTCCGGGACAGGGGGCGCGGACACCGGGGAGCTGTTTTTT
CASSPLSGTGGADTGELFF
>TRBV24-1|many|TRBD1|TRBJ2-2
TGTGCCACCAGTGATGCCGGGACAGGGGTTGGCGGGGAGCTGTTTTTT
CATSDAGTGVGGELFF
>TRBV12-3/TRBV12-4|many|TRBD1|TRBJ1-1
TGTGCCAGCATGTCATACAGGGGAAGAACTGAAGCTTTCTTT
CASMSYRGRTEAFF
>TRBV7-2|many|-|TRBJ1-5
TGTGCCAGCAGCCCGCAAGGTGAAGGGGCAGGCAATCAGCCCCAGCATTTT
CASSPQGEGAGNQPQHF
>TRBV5-1|-|-|TRBJ2-7
TGCGCCAGCAGCTTGGAGTTTTTAGACGAGCAGTACTTC
CASSLEFLDEQYF
>TRBV5-6|many|TRBD1|TRBJ1-2
TGTGCCAGCAGCTGGGGACAGGGCGCTGGCTACACCTTC
CASSWGQGAGYTF
>TRBV7-9|many|-|TRBJ1-2
TGTGCCAGCAGCTTATTGGGGGCGTGGGGCTACACCTTC
CASSLLGAWGYTF
>TRBV10-3|many|-|TRBJ2-5
TGTGCCATCAGTGAGTTTATACAGCAAGAGACCCAGTACTTC
CAISEFIQQETQYF
>TRBV9|medium-sized|-|TRBJ1-1
TGTGCCAGCAGCGTAGGTGGGGCAACTGAAGCTTTCTTT
CASSVGGATEAFF
>TRBV5-1|-|TRBD1|TRBJ2-1
TGCGCCAGCAGCTTTGACAGGGGGATTGCTGGTGGGCAGTTCTTC
CASSFDRGIAGGQFF
>TRBV5-1|-|-|TRBJ1-4
TGCGCCAGCATCTTGGGGAGAACTAATGAAAAACTGTTGTTT
CASILGRTNEKLLF
>TRBV5-1|-|-|TRBJ1-4
TGCGCCAGCTCACAGGCACATGATAATGAAAAACTGTTTTTT
CASSQAHDNEKLFF
>TRBV20-1|many|-|TRBJ2-3
TGCAGCGCCACACGGGCAGATACGCAGTATTTT
CSATRADTQYF
>TRBV20-1|many|TRBD2|TRBJ2-1
TGCAGTGCTAGGGGACTAGGGACCTACAATGAGCAGTTCTTC
CSARGLGTYNEQFF
>TRBV6-5|many|-|TRBJ2-3
TGTGCCAGCAGCCCAAGTACAGATACGCAGTATTTT
CASSPSTDTQYF
>TRBV18|many|TRBD1|TRBJ1-2
TGTGCCAGCTCACCAACGACAGGGGATAACTATGGCTACACCTTC
CASSPTTGDNYGYTF
>TRBV4-3|once|TRBD1|TRBJ2-7
TGCGCCAGCAGCCAAGCGCTGACAGGGGGGAGCGAGCAGTACTTC
CASSQALTGGSEQYF
>TRBV10-3|many|TRBD1|TRBJ2-7
TGTGCCATCAGGGCACCGGGACAGTGGTCCTTC
CAIRAPGQWSF
>TRBV4-2|many|-|TRBJ1-1
TGTGCCAGCAGCCAACGGATGAACACTGAAGCTTTCTTT
CASSQRMNTEAFF
>TRBV3-1|-|-|TRBJ2-7
TGTGCCAGCAGCCAGACAGCCTACGAGCAGTACTTC
CASSQTAYEQYF
>TRBV5-1|many|TRBD1|TRBJ2-7
TGCGCCAGCAGCTTGTTGGGACAGCCCGCCGAGCAGTACTTC
CASSLLGQPAEQYF
>TRBV7-2|many|TRBD2|TRBJ2-5
TGTGCCAGCAGCTTAGAAAGGCGGGGGGGGGTGACCCAGTACTTC
CASSLERRGGVTQYF
>TRBV20-1|many|-|TRBJ1-3
TGCAGTGCTAGAGATCTAGAGACAGTTGGAAACACCATATATTTT
CSARDLETVGNTIYF
>TRBV5-4|many|-|TRBJ1-2
TGTGCCAGCAGCTTGCAAGGGGACTATGGCTACACCTTC
CASSLQGDYGYTF
>TRBV7-2|many|-|TRBJ1-2
TGTGCCAGCAGCACCGGGACTTATCCCTATGGCTACACCTTC
CASSTGTYPYGYTF
>TRBV14|many|-|TRBJ2-7
TGTGCCAGCAGCCTAGTATCATCGGGATGGGGCGGGGAGCAGTACTTC
CASSLVSSGWGGEQYF
>TRBV4-2|many|-|TRBJ2-3
TGTGCCAGCAGCCAGGGTAGCACAGATACGCAGTATTTT
CASSQGSTDTQYF
>TRBV15|many|-|TRBJ1-6
TGTGCCACCAGCACTCGACGCTCCTATAATTCACCCCTCCACTTT
CATSTRRSYNSPLHF
>TRBV27|many|-|TRBJ2-7
TGTGCCAGCAGTAACACGGGCCCTTACGAGCAGTACTTC
CASSNTGPYEQYF
>TRBV20-1|many|-|TRBJ2-3
TGCAGGGCAGCTAGGGAAGGAGCAGATACGCAGTATTTT
CRAAREGADTQYF
>TRBV4-1|many|-|TRBJ2-2
TGCGCCAGCAGCCAAGTCTCGGCGCGGACCGGGGAGCTGTTTTTT
CASSQVSARTGELFF
>TRBV5-1|many|-|TRBJ1-3
TGCGCCAGCAGCTTGGAGGGGTTTGTCGGAAACACCATATATTTT
CASSLEGFVGNTIYF
>TRBV7-9|-|TRBD1|TRBJ1-1
TGTGCCAGCAGCTTAGACCGACAGGGGAACACTGAAGCTTTT
CASSLDRQGNTEAF
>TRBV6-6|many|-|TRBJ2-6
TGTGCCAGCAGTTACTCGCCTGGGGCCAACGTCCTGACTTTC
CASSYSPGANVLTF
>TRBV4-2|many|-|TRBJ2-2
TGTGCCAGCAGCCAAGAAATTCGGCAATCTGGGGAGCTGTTTTTT
CASSQEIRQSGELFF
>TRBV20-1|many|-|TRBJ2-1
TGCAGTGCTAGTAAAGTGAGCTCCTACAATGAGCAGTTCTTC
CSASKVSSYNEQFF
>TRBV5-1|many|-|TRBJ1-4
TGCGCCAGCAGCTTGGAACAGGGAGTGGGGAAACTGTTTTTT
CASSLEQGVGKLFF
>TRBV11-1|many|-|TRBJ2-2
TGTGCCAGCAGCTTAGCGGGGCGAACCGGGGAGCTGTTTTTT
CASSLAGRTGELFF
>TRBV27|-|-|TRBJ2-7
TGTGCCAGCAGTTCCCTCCCTCACAAAGAGCAGTACTTC
CASSSLPHKEQYF
>TRBV7-2|many|-|TRBJ1-2
TGTGCCAGCAGCTTAGATGGAGGAAACTATGGCTACACCTTC
CASSLDGGNYGYTF
>TRBV6-6|many|-|TRBJ2-2
TGTGCCAGCTCCCCGCGGGGGCCTTCCGGGGAGCTGTTTTTT
CASSPRGPSGELFF
>TRBV20-1|many|-|TRBJ1-2
TGCAGTGCTTACAGATCGGACAAGTCCGGCTACACCTTC
CSAYRSDKSGYTF
>TRBV5-1|many|-|TRBJ2-7
TGCGCCAGCAGCAAAGTTCCGGGACCCCCAGTTTACGAGCAGTACTTC
CASSKVPGPPVYEQYF
>TRBV20-1|many|-|TRBJ1-2
TGCAGTGTTAACAGCTATGGCTACACCTTC
CSVNSYGYTF
>TRBV4-2|many|TRBD2|TRBJ2-5
TGTGCCAGCAGCCAAGATGGTCCAGCGGGGGCCAACCAAGAGACCCAGTACTTC
CASSQDGPAGANQETQYF
>TRBV15|many|TRBD1|TRBJ2-3
TGTGCCACCAGCAGAGATTGGGACAGGGCGGATACGCAGTATTTT
CATSRDWDRADTQYF
>TRBV3-1|many|TRBD1|TRBJ2-5
TGTGCCAGCAGCAGACAGGGATCTCAAGAGACCCAGTACTTC
CASSRQGSQETQYF
>TRBV12-5|many|-|TRBJ2-7
TGTGCTAGTGGTTCCCCGACCGGGGATACGGGGAGCTCCTACGAGCAGTACTTC
CASGSPTGDTGSSYEQYF
>TRBV12-3/TRBV12-4|many|TRBD2|TRBJ2-7
TGTGCCAGCAGTTTAGGGGGGGGGTACGAGCAGTACTTC
CASSLGGGYEQYF
>TRBV7-2|many|-|TRBJ2-5
TGTGCCAGCAGCTTAGTTTTGAGGGAGACCCAGTACTTC
CASSLVLRETQYF
>TRBV10-3|many|-|TRBJ2-6
TGTGCCGCGGGAACAGGTTTGAGTGGGGCCAACGTCCTGACTTTC
CAAGTGLSGANVLTF
>TRBV19|-|TRBD1|TRBJ1-2
TGTGCCAGCCGGACAGGGGGCCTCTATGGCTACACCTTC
CASRTGGLYGYTF
>TRBV5-1|many|TRBD1|TRBJ2-1
TGCGCCAGCAGCCCGGTGGGACAGTCGAATGAGCAGTTCTTC
CASSPVGQSNEQFF
>TRBV20-1|many|-|TRBJ2-7
TGCAGTGCTAGTTTCTTCGTCCAGAGCCACGAGCAGTACTTC
CSASFFVQSHEQYF
>TRBV12-3/TRBV12-4|many|TRBD2|TRBJ2-1
TGTGCCAGCACCCTGGGACTAGCGGGGCTCTCAGGGGAGCAGTTCTTC
CASTLGLAGLSGEQFF
>TRBV20-1|medium-sized|TRBD2|TRBJ2-1
TGCAGTGCTAGGGCACTAGCGGGGACTTCCCATGAGCAGTTCTTC
CSARALAGTSHEQFF
>TRBV3-1|many|-|TRBJ2-1
TGTGCCAGCAGTTTCCATAAACAGGGGCAGTTCTTC
CASSFHKQGQFF